This entry describes one T cell receptor beta chain. The clone's antigen remains unknown. No clone much larger than this one lies a single base away; base qualities are absent. The germline V gene (reference sequence) yields SEHNR for CDR1 and FQNEAQ for CDR2. The CDR3 numbers 13 residues from cysteine through phenylalanine. Only CDR3 DNA remains: 39 bases, in frame from the first base. Germline trimming: 4 bases from V, 12 bases from J; junction bases outside gene matches: 7. The receptor library was made with RT-PCR. Sequenced using an Illumina HiSeq 2500. In-frame beta chains were kept once TCRdb had trimmed the public reads at Q25 with fastp and called clones with MiXCR. Each CDR3 protein appears once, grouped with its most common genes and DNA. In this sample the table shows about 830,000 distinct CDR3 sequences, around 20% of which occur a single time. In total, the top ten clones hold approximately 10% of the sample.

These data belong to a study of response to subunit inactivated influenza vaccine (dated by TCRdb to 2017 to 2018). About the full investigation: The study used deep quantitative T cell receptor repertoire profiling to track responses to a trivalent subunit inactivated influenza vaccine. What the research found in general, with its limitations: The authors proposed that each seasonal influenza vaccination may bring in only a limited number of new T cells.

Sample: PBMCs from blood, taken 4 to 6 days after vaccination. The TCR was taken from a man over 45 who received an inactivated influenza vaccine. Donor details come from another sample of the same person, matched by shared clones. The chain is made from TRBV7-9 and TRBJ2-1; 9 central nucleotides agree with TRBD1. In nucleotide form, the sequence is TGTGCCAGCAGCTCTGGACAGGGGACGGGGCAGTTCTTC. Translated, it reads CASSSGQGTGQFF.